A selection of T cell receptor beta chains follows, all from one sample in a study of control samples from healthy donors and cancer patients. Method: immunoSEQ multiplex PCR; TCRdb's copy keeps in-frame clones and lacks some. The sample has just under 75,000 clones, roughly 84% seen once. Material for sequencing was blood. These receptors were taken from a woman aged 45-65 years in good health. Each CDR3 is given with its conserved first and last residue. Fields, in order: clone size, D gene, J gene, V gene, CDR3 DNA, CDR3 protein. A D gene is named only where the DNA matches it firmly. Part of the rows lack a size; the others show once, few, many or a class for expanded clones.

abundance: NA
d_gene: NA
j_gene: TRBJ2-1
v_gene: TRBV5-8
CDR3nt: TGTGCCAGCAGCGTACGGCCGGACAAGGGGCAACACAATGAGCAGTTCTTC
CDR3aa: CASSVRPDKGQHNEQFF

abundance: NA
d_gene: NA
j_gene: TRBJ2-3
v_gene: TRBV2
CDR3nt: TGTGCCAGCATCGGAGGCCTAATCACAGATACGCAGTATTTT
CDR3aa: CASIGGLITDTQYF

abundance: NA
d_gene: TRBD1
j_gene: TRBJ1-6
v_gene: TRBV5-1
CDR3nt: TGCGCCAGCAGCGGGGCGGGGACAGATAATTCACCCCTCCACTTT
CDR3aa: CASSGAGTDNSPLHF

abundance: few
d_gene: NA
j_gene: TRBJ2-7
v_gene: TRBV7-9
CDR3nt: TGTGCCAGCAGCTTATCAGATGGGTTTTCCTACGAGCAGTACTTC
CDR3aa: CASSLSDGFSYEQYF

abundance: once
d_gene: NA
j_gene: TRBJ1-6
v_gene: TRBV30
CDR3nt: TGTGCCTGGAACCGGGATAATTCACCCCTCCACTTT
CDR3aa: CAWNRDNSPLHF

abundance: NA
d_gene: TRBD1
j_gene: TRBJ1-5
v_gene: TRBV5-1
CDR3nt: TGCGCCAGCAGCTTGGCGGGGACAGCTAATCAGCCCCAGCATTTT
CDR3aa: CASSLAGTANQPQHF

abundance: NA
d_gene: TRBD1
j_gene: TRBJ2-4
v_gene: TRBV29-1
CDR3nt: TGCAGCGTTGAATGGGGACAGGGTGGCCAAAACATTCAGTACTTC
CDR3aa: CSVEWGQGGQNIQYF

abundance: NA
d_gene: NA
j_gene: TRBJ2-1
v_gene: TRBV14
CDR3nt: TGTGCCAGCAGCCAAGTATGGCAGTTGGTTCACAATGAGCAGTTCTTC
CDR3aa: CASSQVWQLVHNEQFF

abundance: NA
d_gene: TRBD1
j_gene: TRBJ2-1
v_gene: TRBV29-1
CDR3nt: TGCAGCGTGGTCCGGGACAGGGGGCGGAATGAGCAGTTCTTC
CDR3aa: CSVVRDRGRNEQFF

abundance: NA
d_gene: NA
j_gene: TRBJ2-2
v_gene: TRBV6-5
CDR3nt: TGTGCCAGCAGGACAGCTTCGAACACCGGGGAGCTGTTTTTT
CDR3aa: CASRTASNTGELFF

abundance: NA
d_gene: NA
j_gene: TRBJ2-7
v_gene: TRBV6-5
CDR3nt: TGTGCCAGCAGTTACTCGAGTCACAATACCTACGAGCAGTACTTC
CDR3aa: CASSYSSHNTYEQYF

abundance: NA
d_gene: NA
j_gene: TRBJ2-3
v_gene: TRBV10-2
CDR3nt: TGCGCCAGCAGTGGCACATATACGCAGTATTTT
CDR3aa: CASSGTYTQYF

abundance: NA
d_gene: NA
j_gene: TRBJ2-6
v_gene: TRBV19
CDR3nt: TGTGCCAGTAACGCGTTCCCTGGGGCCAACGTCCTGACTTTC
CDR3aa: CASNAFPGANVLTF

abundance: NA
d_gene: TRBD1
j_gene: TRBJ1-1
v_gene: TRBV5-6
CDR3nt: TGTGCCAGCAGCTTGGTGGACAGGGTGTCTGAAGCTTTCTTT
CDR3aa: CASSLVDRVSEAFF

abundance: NA
d_gene: TRBD2
j_gene: TRBJ2-7
v_gene: TRBV19
CDR3nt: TGTGCCAGTAGTATAGCACTAGCGGCACCCTACGAGCAGTACTTC
CDR3aa: CASSIALAAPYEQYF

abundance: few
d_gene: NA
j_gene: TRBJ1-1
v_gene: TRBV9
CDR3nt: TGTGCCAGCAGCGTACCGCCGGAGAACACTGAAGCTTTCTTT
CDR3aa: CASSVPPENTEAFF

abundance: NA
d_gene: NA
j_gene: TRBJ1-5
v_gene: TRBV7-8
CDR3nt: TGTGCCAGCAGCCCACAAAGTAATAGGATGAGCAATCAGCCCCAGCATTTT
CDR3aa: CASSPQSNRMSNQPQHF

abundance: NA
d_gene: NA
j_gene: TRBJ2-1
v_gene: TRBV28
CDR3nt: TGTGCCAGCAGTTTCTTCCAGGGATCCTACAATGAGCAGTTCTTC
CDR3aa: CASSFFQGSYNEQFF